This TCR beta chain appears in the sequencing data of a study of human T cells and chemical hapten exposure. Study in general: Each patch test put 0.01% DPC on the upper back, and results were read at 6 days.

There are 12 residues in the CDR3. The time point here: patch test 3, about 24 weeks after DPC sensitization. Noted treatment: therapeutic diphenylcyclopropenone sensitization with weekly scalp DPC. Suited to DPC and affected by alopecia, the donors ranged from 18 to 70 years old. Total RNA extraction was carried out from unfractionated whole blood. TCRdb itself ran the RACE reads through MiXCR, one entry per CDR3 protein. Among over 150,000 distinct CDR3 sequences listed, 25% to 35% were seen once. The sample was whole blood, taken in connection with sensitization to the hapten diphenylcyclopropenone (DPC). The rearrangement links TRBV21-1 to TRBJ2-1. TRBV21-1 is deemed a pseudogene. The receptor was isolated from a woman in her late teens or twenties with alopecia areata. Some clones in this sample may be carry-over from other donors' samples. The CDR3 nucleotides are TGTGCCAGCACCTACAAATACAATGAGCAGTTCTTC. Translated: CASTYKYNEQFF.